Listed below are T cell receptor beta chains from one sample, sequenced in a study of T cell changes during pregnancy in multiple sclerosis. Clones were read by immunoSEQ multiplex PCR, and TCRdb kept only the in-frame ones, dropping some. The sample carries 77,000 or so clones, 93% recorded once. The input for sequencing was peripheral blood, taken in the second trimester of pregnancy. These receptors all come from a female donor in good health, enrolled as a control in a pregnancy study. The CDR3 runs from the conserved cysteine through the conserved F or W. Fields, in order: CDR3 protein, CDR3 DNA, clone size, V gene, J gene, D gene. The D gene is left open where the match is weak. Clone size is stated in some rows and not others, as once, few, many or a class when expanded.

CASSLSQWETQYF,TGTGCCAGCAGTTTATCTCAGTGGGAGACCCAGTACTTC,-,TRBV27,TRBJ2-5,-
CASSLADIRTDTQYF,TGCGCCAGCAGCTTGGCCGATATTAGAACAGATACGCAGTATTTT,-,TRBV5-1,TRBJ2-3,-
CASSVGVAGYGYTF,TGTGCCAGCAGCGTAGGCGTGGCAGGCTATGGCTACACCTTC,-,TRBV9,TRBJ1-2,-
CASSFGGGRSGNTIYF,TGTGCCAGCAGCTTCGGTGGGGGCCGCTCTGGAAACACCATATATTTT,-,TRBV5-4,TRBJ1-3,-
CASSDYRVEAFF,TGTGCCAGCAGCGACTACAGGGTGGAAGCTTTCTTT,-,TRBV7-9,TRBJ1-1,-
CASRYSRAGGQETQYF,TGTGCCAGCAGATATAGCAGGGCAGGGGGCCAAGAGACCCAGTACTTC,-,TRBV7-8,TRBJ2-5,TRBD1
CASSQGTVEYGYTF,TGCGCCAGCAGCCAGGGGACAGTAGAGTATGGCTACACCTTC,-,TRBV4-3,TRBJ1-2,TRBD1
CASSLNLGGADTQYF,TGTGCCAGCAGCTTAAATCTGGGGGGGGCCGATACGCAGTATTTT,-,TRBV7-3,TRBJ2-3,-
CASSSRGYADTQYF,TGTGCCAGCAGCTCACGGGGGTACGCAGATACGCAGTATTTT,-,TRBV7-2,TRBJ2-3,-
CASSVVPSGTAQETQYF,TGTGCCAGCAGCGTAGTTCCGTCGGGGACAGCGCAAGAGACCCAGTACTTC,-,TRBV9,TRBJ2-5,TRBD1
CASSSWGDTEAFF,TGTGCCAGCAGTTCTTGGGGGGACACTGAAGCTTTCTTT,-,TRBV27,TRBJ1-1,-
CASSVFWVTGGYNEQFF,TGCGCCAGCAGCGTATTTTGGGTCACAGGGGGCTACAATGAGCAGTTCTTC,-,TRBV5-1,TRBJ2-1,TRBD1
CASSLEPGSEAFF,TGTGCCAGCAGCTTAGAGCCGGGTTCGGAGGCTTTCTTT,-,TRBV7-6,TRBJ1-1,-
CASSLASMAGGPKETQYF,TGTGCCAGCAGCTTAGCATCTATGGCGGGGGGCCCAAAAGAGACCCAGTACTTC,-,TRBV7-8,TRBJ2-5,TRBD2
CASSLWTGLNEKLFF,TGTGCCAGCAGCTTGTGGACAGGTCTAAATGAAAAACTGTTTTTT,-,TRBV7-9,TRBJ1-4,TRBD1
CASRDSNTEAFF,TGTGCCAGCAGAGACAGTAACACTGAAGCTTTCTTT,-,TRBV11-3,TRBJ1-1,-
CASSLRQGSEAFF,TGCGCCAGCAGCTTACGTCAGGGGTCAGAAGCTTTCTTT,once,TRBV5-1,TRBJ1-1,-
CASSSSVVPSGEKLFF,TGTGCCAGCAGCTCTAGCGTCGTGCCCAGTGGTGAAAAACTGTTTTTT,-,TRBV11-3,TRBJ1-4,-
CASSVEVEQYF,TGTGCCAGCAGTGTAGAGGTCGAGCAGTACTTC,-,TRBV25-1,TRBJ2-7,-
CASNFLSTDTQYF,TGTGCCAGCAATTTCCTAAGCACAGATACGCAGTATTTT,-,TRBV6-6,TRBJ2-3,-
CATSPIGRNEKLFF,TGTGCCACCAGCCCTATTGGGCGCAATGAAAAACTGTTTTTT,-,TRBV15,TRBJ1-4,-
CASSVGTGSVGDGYTF,TGTGCCAGCAGCGTTGGGACAGGGAGTGTTGGGGATGGCTACACCTTC,-,TRBV9,TRBJ1-2,TRBD1
CASSLPLVGADEQYF,TGTGCCAGCAGCCTACCGTTGGTGGGGGCGGATGAGCAGTACTTC,-,TRBV7-9,TRBJ2-7,-
CASSQDQGLLYGYTF,TGTGCCAGCAGCCAAGATCAGGGACTTCTCTATGGCTACACCTTC,-,TRBV4-2,TRBJ1-2,-
CASSLARGSYEQYF,TGTGCCAGCAGCTTAGCCAGGGGCTCCTACGAGCAGTACTTC,-,TRBV7-6,TRBJ2-7,-
CASSSIKKLAGGIADTQYF,TGTGCCAGCAGCTCCATAAAAAAACTAGCGGGGGGTATCGCAGATACGCAGTATTTT,-,TRBV5-4,TRBJ2-3,TRBD2
CASSLVTGGNSPLHF,TGTGCCAGCAGCTTAGTCACAGGGGGTAATTCACCCCTCCACTTT,-,TRBV7-2,TRBJ1-6,TRBD1
CAISERASGGRYEQYF,TGTGCCATCAGTGAGAGGGCTAGCGGGGGGCGCTACGAGCAGTACTTC,-,TRBV10-3,TRBJ2-7,TRBD2
CASSRTGGNYNSPLHF,TGTGCCAGTAGTAGGACAGGGGGCAACTATAATTCACCCCTCCACTTT,-,TRBV19,TRBJ1-6,TRBD1
CAWSVTGLAGEGYTF,TGTGCCTGGAGTGTTACAGGGTTGGCAGGAGAAGGCTACACCTTC,-,TRBV30,TRBJ1-2,-